What follows are 6 T cell receptor beta chains derived from one specimen sequenced in a study of T cell repertoires in cytomegalovirus infection (dated by TCRdb to about 2019). The instrument given in TCRdb is Illumina HiSeq 1500. Using fastp trimming at Q25 and MiXCR clonotype assembly, TCRdb reanalyzed the public sequencing data and kept in-frame beta chains. For every CDR3 protein sequence, its rows merge into one entry that carries the most common genes and DNA. Counted in this sample were a few hundred thousand distinct CDR3 sequences; 40% of them appeared once. 48% of the sample rests with the top ten. The label giving this sample's treatment or condition can be read as: in vitro stimulation with specific CMV peptide epitopes to enrich CMV-specific T cells. These receptors have no known antigen. Sequencing used cultured PBMCs, obtained from culture after CMV antigen stimulation. These receptors originate from a human donor in good health (CMV status not recorded). Some clones in this sample may be carry-over from other donors' samples.

A few counts support this clonotype. This sequence joins TRBV7-6 and TRBJ2-1, with 8 bases that match TRBD2. The CDR3 loop spans 19 amino acids. Germline V gene data show CDR1 as SGHVS and CDR2 as FNYEAQ. Trimming at V came to 1 base and at J to 7 bases, leaving 18 bases not matched to a gene. This CDR3 is CASSLGAVYGGAFQNEQFF. The CDR3 bases are TGTGCCAGCAGCTTAGGGGCCGTCTACGGGGGGGCCTTTCAAAATGAGCAGTTCTTC.

This clonotype was recorded a few times. This chain links TRBV20-1 with TRBJ1-2; D is perhaps TRBD1 (6 bases). Trimming cost V 0 bases and J 4 bases, with 15 bases left between them. The CDR3 spans 15 residues. Per the germline V gene, CDR1 is DFQATT and CDR2 is SNEGSKA (reference sequence). CDR3 sequence reads: CSARDPAQGIYGYTF. DNA of the CDR3: TGCAGTGCTAGAGATCCGGCCCAGGGGATCTATGGCTACACCTTC.

The V and J genes are TRBV9 and TRBJ1-2, with no clear D. The V end was cut by 0 bases, the J end by 7 bases, with 19 bases between. Germline V gene data show CDR1 as SGDLS and CDR2 as YYNGEE. The length of the CDR3 is 16 residues. As DNA, the CDR3 is TGTGCCAGCAGCGTAGCCGGCAGTCTTTTCTCGGGTGGCTACACCTTC. Protein sequence: CASSVAGSLFSGGYTF.

The chain combines TRBV5-1 with TRBJ1-2; D is unresolved. Trimming removed 0 bases from V and 3 bases from J, with 18 bases in between. Germline lookup yields CDR1 SGHRS and CDR2 YFSETQ. This CDR3 is built from 17 residues. As DNA, the CDR3 is TGCGCCAGCAGCTTGGCCGTAGGCGCCACAGTTGACTATGGCTACACCTTC. Protein product: CASSLAVGATVDYGYTF.

The chain couples TRBV7-2 to TRBJ2-7, with 7 positions matching TRBD1. The CDR3 is made up of 15 amino acids. CDR1 SGHTA and CDR2 FQGNSA come from the germline V gene. Trimming removed 5 bases from V and 0 bases from J; junction bases left unmatched: 7. CDR3 amino acids: CASSPRTGVSYEQYF. CDR3 nucleotides: TGTGCCAGCAGCCCACGGACAGGAGTCTCCTACGAGCAGTACTTC.

This clonotype was found a few times. The chain couples TRBV5-6 to TRBJ2-3, with D possibly matching TRBD1 (6 bases). V lost 1 base and J 5 bases, leaving 11 bases between the germline ends. The CDR3 runs to 14 residues. The germline gives CDR1 SGHDT, CDR2 YYEEEE. This chain's CDR3 is CASSLRTARDTQYF. In nucleotides, the CDR3 is TGTGCCAGCAGCTTGAGGACAGCCCGAGATACGCAGTATTTT.